The 19 T cell receptor beta chains below were found in one sample sequenced in a study of cytomegalovirus exposure and HLA in healthy donors. Use of 60 Vbeta and 13 Jbeta primers characterized the PCR. Measured with immunoSEQ multiplex PCR; TCRdb has only the in-frame clones, and not every one. Counted here are 140,000 or so clones, almost 80% occurring once; the ten biggest clones make up 1.7%. Sequenced input: PBMCs. The receptor source for this set is a woman in her twenties or thirties in good health and CMV-seronegative.

This clone was detected only once. The rearrangement joins TRBV5-6 to TRBJ1-5; TRBD1 might be the D (6 bases). The CDR3 length is 15 residues. Trimming pared 4 bases from V and 1 base from J, leaving 12 bases between. Germline CDR1 is SGHDT and CDR2 is YYEEEE. The chain's CDR3 is CASSPGRGSNQPQHF. DNA of the CDR3: TGTGCCAGCAGCCCTGGAAGGGGGAGCAATCAGCCCCAGCATTTT.

The V call is TRBV15, the J call TRBJ2-1; D gene ambiguous. V lost 3 bases to trimming and J lost 6 bases, with 15 bases between them. Per germline, CDR1 LNHNV and CDR2 YYDKDF (reference sequence). This CDR3 comprises 15 residues. Here the CDR3 reads CATSSLQVFSNEQFF. DNA for the CDR3: TGTGCCACCAGCAGCCTCCAAGTATTCAGCAATGAGCAGTTCTTC.

This chain connects TRBV6-5 to TRBJ1-6, with D possibly TRBD1 on 5 matching bases. The V and J ends lost 2 bases and 10 bases respectively, with 9 bases between them. Germline lookup yields CDR1 MNHEY and CDR2 SVGAGI. The CDR3 is 13 residues long. CDR3 coding DNA: TGTGCCAGCAGTTACGGTACAGGCTCACCCCTCCACTTT. Translating it yields CASSYGTGSPLHF.

V and J are TRBV27 and TRBJ2-7, with 11 bases matching TRBD1. The CDR3 consists of 16 residues. The germline CDR1 and CDR2 sequences are MNHEY and SMNVEV (reference sequence). The trim removed 6 bases at V and 2 bases at J, leaving 9 bases unmatched. In DNA, the CDR3 is TGTGCCAGCAGCCTAATACCGGGACAGGGGGCCTACGAGCAGTACTTC. It codes for CASSLIPGQGAYEQYF.

The V gene is TRBV6-5, the J gene TRBJ2-1; 7 positions match TRBD2. The CDR3 has 12 residues. V lost 8 bases and J lost 5; bases outside the gene matches: 3. CDR1 and CDR2 from the germline V gene are MNHEY and SVGAGI. CDR3 sequence (DNA): TGTGCCAGCCGGACTAGTGACAATGAGCAGTTCTTC. Protein: CASRTSDNEQFF.

V and J are TRBV7-6 and TRBJ2-1, with D possibly being TRBD2 (7 bases). Per germline, CDR1 SGHVS and CDR2 FNYEAQ. Trimming shortened V by 0 bases and J by 9 bases, and 12 bases separated the two germline ends. The CDR3 loop spans 14 amino acids. The CDR3 DNA reads as TGTGCCAGCAGCTTAGCGGGGGGGCCTAGTGAGCAGTTCTTC. It translates to CASSLAGGPSEQFF.

The genes are TRBV7-2 and TRBJ1-3; the match to TRBD1 covers 7 bases. This CDR3 has 15 residues. Germline V lookup: CDR1 SGHTA, CDR2 FQGNSA. J was trimmed by 2 bases and V by 1 base; bases with no gene match: 2. CDR3 sequence (DNA): TGTGCCAGCAGCTTAGGCGGGACAGCTGGAAACACCATATATTTT. Protein product: CASSLGGTAGNTIYF.

This clone was seen only a few times. J is TRBJ1-3 and V is TRBV4-2; TRBD1 might be the D (5 bases). V shed 0 bases and J shed 0 bases, with 15 bases lying between them. This CDR3 contains 18 residues. The germline V gene has CDR1 LGHNA and CDR2 YNFKEQ. The CDR3 region is CASSQDLEGPYSGNTIYF. CDR3 in DNA: TGTGCCAGCAGCCAAGATTTGGAGGGACCGTACTCTGGAAACACCATATATTTT.

This clone is categorized as medium-sized. The V call is TRBV23-1, the J call TRBJ1-5; D unclear. TRBV23-1 is flagged as an ORF with uncertain function. The length of the CDR3 is 12 residues. V lost 8 bases and J 4 bases, leaving 9 bases between the germline ends. The DNA for the CDR3 is TGCGCCAGCGGCCCCTCGAATCAGCCCCAGCATTTT. Encoded protein: CASGPSNQPQHF.

This chain links TRBV27 with TRBJ1-2; TRBD1 matches at 7 bases. This CDR3 is built from 13 residues. V lost 5 bases, J lost 4 bases, and 4 bases stayed unmatched. Germline V lookup: CDR1 MNHEY, CDR2 SMNVEV (reference sequence). CDR3 residues: CASSPRQGYGYTF. CDR3 coding DNA: TGTGCCAGCAGTCCTCGACAGGGCTATGGCTACACCTTC.

This chain links TRBV28 with TRBJ2-2, with D possibly being TRBD1 (5 bases). Per the germline V gene, CDR1 is MDHEN and CDR2 is SYDVKM. Trimming removed 3 bases at V and 4 bases at J, with 9 bases between. This CDR3 is built from 14 residues. CDR3 sequence reads: CASSFDRGTGELFF. In nucleotides, the CDR3 is TGTGCCAGCAGTTTCGACAGAGGCACCGGGGAGCTGTTTTTT.

The chain couples TRBV28 to TRBJ2-7, with TRBD1 matching 10 bases. CDR1 is MDHEN and CDR2 is SYDVKM in the germline V gene. The J segment lost 4 bases and the V segment lost 2 bases, leaving 5 bases of the junction unmatched. There are 15 residues in the CDR3. CDR3 DNA: TGTGCCAGCAGTTTAGGTTTGGGACAGGGGTACGAGCAGTACTTC. Translation gives CASSLGLGQGYEQYF.

The rearrangement uses TRBV29-1 and TRBJ1-1, with D possibly TRBD1 on 5 matching bases. V lost 7 bases to trimming and J lost 3 bases, with 12 bases between them. Germline V gene lookup returns CDR1 SQVTM and CDR2 ANQGSEA. The CDR3 is 12 amino acids. The CDR3 protein is CSAQGTDTEAFF. DNA of the CDR3: TGCAGCGCCCAGGGAACTGACACTGAAGCTTTCTTT.

The chain joins TRBV2 to TRBJ2-7; 9 bases fit TRBD1. Germline CDR1 reads SNHLY; CDR2 reads FYNNEI. There are 14 residues in the CDR3. Trimming cost V 6 bases and J 3 bases; bases outside gene matches: 6. CDR3 nucleotide sequence: TGTGCCAGCAGCCGACAGGGGGGAATCTACGAGCAGTACTTC. This gives the protein CASSRQGGIYEQYF.

The chain is built from TRBV9 and TRBJ2-5, with 7 positions matching TRBD1. Germline loops: CDR1 SGDLS, CDR2 YYNGEE. The ends lost 3 bases at V and 1 base at J; junction bases unmatched: 9. CDR3 length: 16 amino acids. CDR3: CASSARQGVGQETQYF. For the CDR3, the DNA is TGTGCCAGCAGCGCGAGACAGGGCGTGGGCCAAGAGACCCAGTACTTC.

V usage is TRBV5-1 and J usage is TRBJ1-4; D is uncertain. The CDR3 contains 14 residues. The germline V gene has CDR1 SGHRS and CDR2 YFSETQ. V gave up 0 bases and J gave up 5 bases, with 8 bases separating them. In DNA, the CDR3 is TGCGCCAGCAGCTTGGACAGCCCAAATGAAAAACTGTTTTTT. Protein: CASSLDSPNEKLFF.

V gene TRBV5-4 combines with J gene TRBJ1-1; 8 nucleotides line up with TRBD1. Trimming at V came to 3 bases and at J to 2 bases, leaving 3 bases not matched to a gene. The CDR3 has 14 amino acids. Germline CDR1 SGHNT, CDR2 YYREEE (reference sequence). For the CDR3, the DNA is TGTGCCAGCAGCTCGACAGGGGTCAACACTGAAGCTTTCTTT. Translated: CASSSTGVNTEAFF.

The V gene is TRBV9, the J gene TRBJ1-3, with D perhaps TRBD1 (5 bases). This CDR3 is 16 amino acids long. Trimming removed 0 bases at V and 0 bases at J, with 10 bases between. Germline CDR1 and CDR2: SGDLS and YYNGEE. CDR3 in DNA: TGTGCCAGCAGCGTAGAGGGGAGGCCCTCTGGAAACACCATATATTTT. It encodes CASSVEGRPSGNTIYF.

The rearrangement joins TRBV4-2 to TRBJ2-2; 7 bases are shared with TRBD1. The ends lost 0 bases at V and 6 bases at J; junction bases unmatched: 4. The germline V gene has CDR1 LGHNA and CDR2 YNFKEQ. The CDR3 has 15 residues. CDR3 sequence (DNA): TGTGCCAGCAGCCAAGAAGGGGGCGCACCCGGGGAGCTGTTTTTT. It codes for CASSQEGGAPGELFF.